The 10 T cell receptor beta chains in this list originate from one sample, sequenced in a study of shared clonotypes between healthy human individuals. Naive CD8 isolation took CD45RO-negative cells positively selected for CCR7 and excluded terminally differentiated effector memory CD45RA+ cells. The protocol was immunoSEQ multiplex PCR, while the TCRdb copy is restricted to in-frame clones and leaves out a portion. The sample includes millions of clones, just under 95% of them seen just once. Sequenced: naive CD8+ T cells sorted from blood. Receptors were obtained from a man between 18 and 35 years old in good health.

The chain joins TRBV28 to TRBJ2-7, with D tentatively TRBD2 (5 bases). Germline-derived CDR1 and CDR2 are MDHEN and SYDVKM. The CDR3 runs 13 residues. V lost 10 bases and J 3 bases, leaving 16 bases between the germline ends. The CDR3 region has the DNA TGTGCCACAACCGCCGGGGAAGACTACGAGCAGTACTTC. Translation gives CATTAGEDYEQYF.

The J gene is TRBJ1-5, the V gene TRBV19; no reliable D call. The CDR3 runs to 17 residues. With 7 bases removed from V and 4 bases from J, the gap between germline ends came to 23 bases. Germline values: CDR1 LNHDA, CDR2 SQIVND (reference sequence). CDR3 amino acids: CASMSSLVGGRNQPQHF. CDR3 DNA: TGTGCCAGTATGTCCTCCCTCGTGGGTGGGAGAAATCAGCCCCAGCATTTT.

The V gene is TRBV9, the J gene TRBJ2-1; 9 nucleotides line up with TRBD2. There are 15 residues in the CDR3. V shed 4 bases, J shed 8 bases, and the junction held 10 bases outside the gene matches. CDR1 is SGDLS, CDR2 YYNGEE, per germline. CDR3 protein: CASSPRIAGVDEQFF. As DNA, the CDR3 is TGTGCCAGCAGCCCGAGGATAGCGGGGGTGGATGAGCAGTTCTTC.

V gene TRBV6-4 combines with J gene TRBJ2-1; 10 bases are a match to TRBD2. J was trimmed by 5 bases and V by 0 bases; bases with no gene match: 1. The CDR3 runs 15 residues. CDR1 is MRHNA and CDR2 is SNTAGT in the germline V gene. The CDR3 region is CASSDSGLANNEQFF. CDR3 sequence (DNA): TGTGCCAGCAGTGACTCGGGACTAGCGAACAATGAGCAGTTCTTC.

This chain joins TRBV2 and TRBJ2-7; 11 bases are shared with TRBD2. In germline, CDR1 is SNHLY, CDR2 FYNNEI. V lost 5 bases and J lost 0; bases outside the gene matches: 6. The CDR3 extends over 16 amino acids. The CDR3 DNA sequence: TGTGCCAGCAGTCCTTTCGGGACTAGCGGCTCCTACGAGCAGTACTTC. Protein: CASSPFGTSGSYEQYF.

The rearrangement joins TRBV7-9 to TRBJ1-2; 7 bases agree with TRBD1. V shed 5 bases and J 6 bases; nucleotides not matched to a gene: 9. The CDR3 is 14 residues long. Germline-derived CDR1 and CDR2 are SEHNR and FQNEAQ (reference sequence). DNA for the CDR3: TGTGCCAGCAGCCGGTCAACAGGGGATGATGGCTACACCTTC. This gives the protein CASSRSTGDDGYTF.

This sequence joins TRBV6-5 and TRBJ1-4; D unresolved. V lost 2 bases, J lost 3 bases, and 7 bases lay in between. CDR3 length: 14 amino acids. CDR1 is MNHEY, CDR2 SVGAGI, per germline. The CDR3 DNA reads TGTGCCAGCAGTTACGGACGGTCTAATGAAAAACTGTTTTTT. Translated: CASSYGRSNEKLFF.

The CDR3 bases are TGTGCCAGCAGTTTACCCCTGGCAGGGGGGGACACCTTC. Protein: CASSLPLAGGDTF. This rearrangement joins TRBV28 to TRBJ1-2, with TRBD1 matching over 7 bases. V was clipped by 2 bases and J by 12 bases; unmatched bases: 9. This CDR3 has 13 residues. Germline CDR1 is MDHEN and CDR2 is SYDVKM.

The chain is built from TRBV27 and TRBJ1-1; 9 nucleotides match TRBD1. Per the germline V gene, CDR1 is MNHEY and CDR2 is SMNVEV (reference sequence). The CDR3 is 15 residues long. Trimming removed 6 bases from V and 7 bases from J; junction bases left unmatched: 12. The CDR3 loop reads CASSQLPGQGNEAFF. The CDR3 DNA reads TGTGCCAGCAGCCAACTTCCGGGACAGGGTAATGAAGCTTTCTTT.

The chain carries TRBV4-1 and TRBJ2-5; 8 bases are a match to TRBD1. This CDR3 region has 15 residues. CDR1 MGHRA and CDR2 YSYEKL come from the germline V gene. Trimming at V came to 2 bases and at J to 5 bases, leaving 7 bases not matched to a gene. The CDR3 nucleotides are TGCGCCAGCAGCCAAAGACAGGGGAGTGCCGAGACCCAGTACTTC. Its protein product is CASSQRQGSAETQYF.